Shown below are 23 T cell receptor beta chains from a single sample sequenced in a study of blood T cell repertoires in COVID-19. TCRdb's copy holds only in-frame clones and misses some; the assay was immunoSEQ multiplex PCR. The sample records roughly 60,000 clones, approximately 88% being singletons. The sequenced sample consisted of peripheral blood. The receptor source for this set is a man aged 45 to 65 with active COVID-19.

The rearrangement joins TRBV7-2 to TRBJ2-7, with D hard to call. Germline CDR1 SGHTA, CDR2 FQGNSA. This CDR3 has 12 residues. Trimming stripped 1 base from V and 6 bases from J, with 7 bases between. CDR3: CASSLELGEQYF. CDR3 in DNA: TGTGCCAGCAGCTTAGAACTCGGCGAGCAGTACTTC.

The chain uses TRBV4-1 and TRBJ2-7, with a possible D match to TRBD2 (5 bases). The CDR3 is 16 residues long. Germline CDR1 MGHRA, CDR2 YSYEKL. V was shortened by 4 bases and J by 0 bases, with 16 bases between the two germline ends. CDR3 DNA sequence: TGCGCCAGCAGCCTAGAGGGCGGACTTAGCTCCTACGAGCAGTACTTC. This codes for CASSLEGGLSSYEQYF.

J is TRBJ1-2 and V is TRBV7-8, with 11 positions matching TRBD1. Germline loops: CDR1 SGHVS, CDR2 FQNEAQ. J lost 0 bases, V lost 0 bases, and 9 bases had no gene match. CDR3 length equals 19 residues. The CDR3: CASSLAGRTGGASNYGYTF. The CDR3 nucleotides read TGTGCCAGCAGCTTAGCGGGGAGGACAGGGGGCGCCTCTAACTATGGCTACACCTTC. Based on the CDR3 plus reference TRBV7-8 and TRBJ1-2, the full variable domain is GAGVSQSPRYKVAKRGQDVALRCDPISGHVSLFWYQQALGQGPEFLTYFQNEAQLDKSGLPSDRFFAERPEGSVSTLKIQRTQQEDSAVYLCASSLAGRTGGASNYGYTFGSGTRLTVV.

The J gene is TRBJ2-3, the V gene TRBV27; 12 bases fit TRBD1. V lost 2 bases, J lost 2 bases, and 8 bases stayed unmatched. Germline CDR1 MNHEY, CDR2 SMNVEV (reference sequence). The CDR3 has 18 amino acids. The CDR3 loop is CASSLGWGQGASTDTQYF. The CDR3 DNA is TGTGCCAGCAGTTTAGGTTGGGGACAGGGGGCGTCCACAGATACGCAGTATTTT.

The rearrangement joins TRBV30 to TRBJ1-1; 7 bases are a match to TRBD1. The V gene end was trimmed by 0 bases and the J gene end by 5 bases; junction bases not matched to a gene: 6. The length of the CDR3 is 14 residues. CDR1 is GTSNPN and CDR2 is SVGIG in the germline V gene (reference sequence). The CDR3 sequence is CAWSVKGARTEAFF. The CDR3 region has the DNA TGTGCCTGGAGTGTAAAGGGGGCGCGAACTGAAGCTTTCTTT. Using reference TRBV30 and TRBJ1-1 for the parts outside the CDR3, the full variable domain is SQTIHQWPATLVQPVGSPLSLECTVEGTSNPNLYWYRQAAGRGLQLLFYSVGIGQISSEVPQNLSASRPQDRQFILSSKKLLLSDSGFYLCAWSVKGARTEAFFGQGTRLTVV.

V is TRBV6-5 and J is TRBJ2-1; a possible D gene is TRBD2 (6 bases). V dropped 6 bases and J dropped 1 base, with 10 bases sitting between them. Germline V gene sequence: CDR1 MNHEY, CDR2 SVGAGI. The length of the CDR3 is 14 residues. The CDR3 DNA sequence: TGTGCCAGCAGAGCCCGGGAGTCCTACAATGAGCAGTTCTTC. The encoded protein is CASRARESYNEQFF.

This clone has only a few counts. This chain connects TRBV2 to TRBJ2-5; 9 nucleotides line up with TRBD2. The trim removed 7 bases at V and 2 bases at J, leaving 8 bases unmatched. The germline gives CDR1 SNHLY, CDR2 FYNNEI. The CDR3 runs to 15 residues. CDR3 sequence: CASTGQTSGQETQYF. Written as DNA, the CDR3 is TGTGCCAGCACGGGGCAAACTAGCGGGCAAGAGACCCAGTACTTC.

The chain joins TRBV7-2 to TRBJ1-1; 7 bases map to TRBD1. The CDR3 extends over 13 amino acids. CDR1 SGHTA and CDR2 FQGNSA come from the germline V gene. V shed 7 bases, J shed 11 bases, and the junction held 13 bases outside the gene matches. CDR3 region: CASTPGGPGVAFF. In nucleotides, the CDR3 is TGTGCCAGCACCCCAGGGGGGCCAGGGGTGGCTTTCTTT.

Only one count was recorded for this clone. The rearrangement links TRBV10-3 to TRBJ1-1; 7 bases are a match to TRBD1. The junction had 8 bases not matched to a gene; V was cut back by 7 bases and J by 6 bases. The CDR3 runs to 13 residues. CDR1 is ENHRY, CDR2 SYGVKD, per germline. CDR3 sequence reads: CAITGTAKAEAFF. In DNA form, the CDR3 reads TGTGCCATCACCGGGACAGCTAAGGCTGAAGCTTTCTTT.

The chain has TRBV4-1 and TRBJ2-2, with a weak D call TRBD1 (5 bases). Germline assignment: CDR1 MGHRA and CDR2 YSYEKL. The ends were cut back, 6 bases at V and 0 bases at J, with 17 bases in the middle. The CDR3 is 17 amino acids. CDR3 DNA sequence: TGCGCCAGCAGGCCGACAGCTCTAGACTCGAACACCGGGGAGCTGTTTTTT. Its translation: CASRPTALDSNTGELFF.

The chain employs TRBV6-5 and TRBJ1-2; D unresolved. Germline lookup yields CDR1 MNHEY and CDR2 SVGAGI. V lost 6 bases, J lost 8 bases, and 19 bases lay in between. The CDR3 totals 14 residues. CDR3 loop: CASSREARTAGYTF. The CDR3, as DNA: TGTGCCAGCAGCCGGGAAGCTCGAACCGCAGGCTACACCTTC.

CDR3 sequence: CASSLTVSNQPQHF. The DNA of the CDR3 is TGTGCCAGCAGCTTGACAGTTAGCAATCAGCCCCAGCATTTT. The genes are TRBV7-2 and TRBJ1-5, with a possible D match to TRBD1 (5 bases). Germline assignment: CDR1 SGHTA and CDR2 FQGNSA. V lost 3 bases and J lost 0, with 6 bases in between. CDR3 size: 14 residues.

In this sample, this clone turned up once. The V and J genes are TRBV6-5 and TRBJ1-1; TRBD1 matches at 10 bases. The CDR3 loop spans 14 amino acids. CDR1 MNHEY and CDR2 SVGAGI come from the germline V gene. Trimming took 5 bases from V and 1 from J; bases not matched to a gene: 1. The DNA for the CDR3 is TGTGCCAGCAGTCGGACAGGGGGGAACACTGAAGCTTTCTTT. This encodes CASSRTGGNTEAFF.

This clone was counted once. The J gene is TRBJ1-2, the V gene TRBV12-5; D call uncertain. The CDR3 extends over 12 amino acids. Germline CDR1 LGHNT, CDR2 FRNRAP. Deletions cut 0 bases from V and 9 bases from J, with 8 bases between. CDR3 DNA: TGTGCTAGTGGTTTGGTAAGCGGGAGCTACACCTTC. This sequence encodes CASGLVSGSYTF.

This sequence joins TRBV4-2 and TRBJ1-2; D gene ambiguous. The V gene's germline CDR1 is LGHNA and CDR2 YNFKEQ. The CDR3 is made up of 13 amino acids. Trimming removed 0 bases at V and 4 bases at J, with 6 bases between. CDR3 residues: CASSQEASYGYTF. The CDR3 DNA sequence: TGTGCCAGCAGCCAAGAGGCCAGCTATGGCTACACCTTC.

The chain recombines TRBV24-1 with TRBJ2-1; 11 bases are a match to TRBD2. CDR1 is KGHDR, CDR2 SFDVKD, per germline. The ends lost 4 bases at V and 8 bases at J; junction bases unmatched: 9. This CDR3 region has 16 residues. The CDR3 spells CATSEAGTSGPDEQFF. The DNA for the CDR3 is TGTGCCACCAGTGAGGCCGGGACTAGCGGTCCCGATGAGCAGTTCTTC.

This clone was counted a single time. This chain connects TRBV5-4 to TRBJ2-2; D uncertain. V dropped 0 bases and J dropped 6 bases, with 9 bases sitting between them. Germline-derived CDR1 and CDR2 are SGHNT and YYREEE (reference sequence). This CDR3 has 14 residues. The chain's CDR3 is CASSLDSIAGELFF. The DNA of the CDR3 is TGTGCCAGCAGCTTGGACTCGATAGCCGGGGAGCTGTTTTTT.

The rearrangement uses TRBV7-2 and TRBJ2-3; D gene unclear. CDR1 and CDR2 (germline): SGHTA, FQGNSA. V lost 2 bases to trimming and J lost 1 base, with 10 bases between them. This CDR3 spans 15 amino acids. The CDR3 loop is CASSLNLPGTDTQYF. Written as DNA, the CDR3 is TGTGCCAGCAGCTTAAATCTCCCAGGCACAGATACGCAGTATTTT.

The DNA of the CDR3 is TGTGCCACCAGGCCCCCGGGGGGACCTACCCCGTACACCGGGGAGCTGTTTTTT. It is translated as CATRPPGGPTPYTGELFF. The chain employs TRBV15 and TRBJ2-2; TRBD2 agrees at 7 bases. The CDR3 sequence is 18 residues long. Per germline, CDR1 LNHNV and CDR2 YYDKDF (reference sequence). V was pared by 6 bases and J by 3 bases, with 16 bases of the junction left unmatched.

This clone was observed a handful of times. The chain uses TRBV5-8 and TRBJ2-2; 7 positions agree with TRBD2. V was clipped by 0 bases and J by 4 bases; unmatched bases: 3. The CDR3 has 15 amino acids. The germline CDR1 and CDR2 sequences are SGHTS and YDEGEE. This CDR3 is CASSLASGSTGELFF. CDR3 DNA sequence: TGTGCCAGCAGCTTGGCTAGCGGTTCCACCGGGGAGCTGTTTTTT.

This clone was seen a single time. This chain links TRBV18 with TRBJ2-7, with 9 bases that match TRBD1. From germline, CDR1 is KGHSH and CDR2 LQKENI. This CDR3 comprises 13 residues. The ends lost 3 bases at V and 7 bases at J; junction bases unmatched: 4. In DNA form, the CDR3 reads TGTGCCAGCTCACCGGGACAGGGTTGGGAGCAGTACTTC. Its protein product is CASSPGQGWEQYF. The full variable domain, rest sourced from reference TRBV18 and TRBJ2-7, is NAGVMQNPRHLVRRRGQEARLRCSPMKGHSHVYWYRQLPEEGLKFMVYLQKENIIDESGMPKERFSAEFPKEGPSILRIQQVVRGDSAAYFCASSPGQGWEQYFGPGTRLTVT.

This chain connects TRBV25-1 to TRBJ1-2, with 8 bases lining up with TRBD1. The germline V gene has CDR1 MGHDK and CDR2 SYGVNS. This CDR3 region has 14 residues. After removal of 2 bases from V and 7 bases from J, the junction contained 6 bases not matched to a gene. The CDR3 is CASSEVDRVGGYTF. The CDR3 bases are TGTGCCAGCAGTGAAGTGGACAGGGTGGGTGGCTACACCTTC.

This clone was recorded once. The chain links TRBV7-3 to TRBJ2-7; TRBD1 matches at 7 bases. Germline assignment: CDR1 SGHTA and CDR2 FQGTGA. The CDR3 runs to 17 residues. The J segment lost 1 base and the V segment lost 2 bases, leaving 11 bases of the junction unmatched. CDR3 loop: CASSLDRQGRGSYEQYF. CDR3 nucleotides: TGTGCCAGCAGCTTAGACCGACAGGGACGTGGGTCCTACGAGCAGTACTTC.